The 21 T cell receptor beta chains below were found in one sample sequenced in a study of shared clonotypes between healthy human individuals. The method was immunoSEQ multiplex PCR; TCRdb's version includes in-frame clones alone and lacks a portion of them. Here the sample spans roughly 490,000 clones, around 78% being singletons. The specimen was PBMCs. The receptor set was obtained from a middle-aged woman in good health. Some clones in this sample may be carry-over from other donors' samples.

The chain recombines TRBV2 with TRBJ1-2; D uncertain. The CDR3 spans 11 residues. CDR1 and CDR2 (germline): SNHLY, FYNNEI. Trimming left V 6 bases short and J 7 bases short, with 9 bases between. The CDR3 DNA sequence: TGTGCCAGCAGCCCAGGTGTTGGCTACACCTTC. This translates into CASSPGVGYTF.

The V call is TRBV19, the J call TRBJ2-5; 12 bases are shared with TRBD1. This CDR3 is 15 amino acids long. Germline CDR1 is LNHDA and CDR2 is SQIVND (reference sequence). V lost 6 bases to trimming and J lost 5 bases; unmatched junction nucleotides: 7. CDR3 bases: TGTGCCAGTAGGTCCCGGGACAGGGGGCCGGAGACCCAGTACTTC. This encodes CASRSRDRGPETQYF.

This clone was seen repeatedly, ten times or more. The V and J genes are TRBV15 and TRBJ2-3; D possibly matches TRBD1 or TRBD2 (5 bases each). Germline assignment: CDR1 LNHNV and CDR2 YYDKDF (reference sequence). The CDR3 extends over 15 amino acids. V was trimmed by 3 bases and J by 0 bases, leaving 10 bases between them. As DNA, the CDR3 is TGTGCCACCAGCAGCCGAGGGGCTAGCACAGATACGCAGTATTTT. Its translation is CATSSRGASTDTQYF.

A remark on this clone: One base away lies a much larger clone, so this may be a sequencing read error. This same CDR3 is encoded by further DNA sequences in the sample. This chain uses TRBV7-8 with TRBJ2-5; 7 bases are a match to TRBD2. The germline V gene has CDR1 SGHVS and CDR2 FQNEAQ. The CDR3 runs 16 residues. With V trimmed by 1 base and J by 1 base, 6 bases remained unmatched. The CDR3 loop is CASSLGRLALQETQYF. CDR3 bases: TGTGCCAGCAGCTTAGGGAGACTAGCCCTCCAAGAGACCCAGTACTTC.

The sample holds one count of this clone. This rearrangement joins TRBV5-1 to TRBJ2-6, with 9 bases lining up with TRBD1. Trimming cost V 4 bases and J 3 bases; bases outside gene matches: 8. The CDR3 runs to 17 residues. Germline CDR1 reads SGHRS; CDR2 reads YFSETQ. The CDR3 DNA reads as TGCGCCAGCAGCCAAGCCCGGGACAGGGTTGGGGCCAACGTCCTGACTTTC. This encodes CASSQARDRVGANVLTF.

This rearrangement joins TRBV5-1 to TRBJ1-1, with 11 positions matching TRBD1. Looked up from germline, CDR1 is SGHRS and CDR2 is YFSETQ. The CDR3 is 17 amino acids. V gave up 2 bases and J gave up 2 bases; unmatched junction bases: 8. Here the CDR3 DNA reads TGCGCCAGCAGCTTACTGTCGGGACAGGGGGTCAACACTGAAGCTTTCTTT. Translation gives CASSLLSGQGVNTEAFF. The full variable domain, completed using reference TRBV5-1 and TRBJ1-1, is KAGVTQTPRYLIKTRGQQVTLSCSPISGHRSVSWYQQTPGQGLQFLFEYFSETQRNKGNFPGRFSGRQFSNSRSEMNVSTLELGDSALYLCASSLLSGQGVNTEAFFGQGTRLTVV.

The V gene is TRBV19, the J gene TRBJ2-2; D not resolved. The V end lost 5 bases, the J end lost 4 bases, and 14 bases lay between the germline ends. Germline CDR1 reads LNHDA; CDR2 reads SQIVND (reference sequence). The CDR3 extends over 15 amino acids. The CDR3 sequence is CASSRNRPGTGELFF. DNA of the CDR3: TGTGCCAGTAGTCGAAACCGCCCTGGCACCGGGGAGCTGTTTTTT.

J is TRBJ2-7 and V is TRBV18, with a tentative D call TRBD1 (6 bases). The CDR3 loop spans 14 amino acids. Trimming stripped 2 bases from V and 4 bases from J, with 12 bases between. Germline CDR1 reads KGHSH; CDR2 reads LQKENI. The CDR3 DNA sequence: TGTGCCAGCTCACCAACAGGGTCCGGATACGAGCAGTACTTC. Its translation is CASSPTGSGYEQYF.

The chain is built from TRBV7-2 and TRBJ1-5; TRBD1 is a possible D gene (6 bases). Trimming removed 1 base at V and 6 bases at J, with 13 bases between. The CDR3 spans 15 residues. The germline gives CDR1 SGHTA, CDR2 FQGNSA. The CDR3 DNA is TGTGCCAGCAGCTTAGTGCTGGGGGCCATTCAGCCCCAGCATTTT. This codes for CASSLVLGAIQPQHF.

This clone was detected only once. This sequence joins TRBV2 and TRBJ1-1; unclear D gene. The CDR3 sequence is 11 residues long. Germline V gene sequence: CDR1 SNHLY, CDR2 FYNNEI. Trimming left V 1 base short and J 11 bases short, with 8 bases between. CDR3 DNA: TGTGCCAGCAGTGAAGTAAGGATGGCTTTCTTT. It encodes CASSEVRMAFF. The variable domain in full, completed from reference TRBV2 and TRBJ1-1, reads EPEVTQTPSHQVTQMGQEVILRCVPISNHLYFYWYRQILGQKVEFLVSFYNNEISEKSEIFDDQFSVERPDGSNFTLKIRSTKLEDSAMYFCASSEVRMAFFGQGTRLTVV.

The chain combines TRBV2 with TRBJ1-5; 10 bases align to TRBD1. There are 15 residues in the CDR3. The junction had 13 bases not matched to a gene; V was cut back by 8 bases and J by 9 bases. In germline, CDR1 is SNHLY, CDR2 FYNNEI. DNA of the CDR3: TGTGCCAGCGCCGGGACAGGGGCCCGCCGGGGGCCCCAGCATTTT. It encodes CASAGTGARRGPQHF.

The chain links TRBV2 to TRBJ2-7; 7 bases are shared with TRBD2. V dropped 4 bases and J dropped 7; count of bases not matched to a gene: 10. CDR1 is SNHLY and CDR2 is FYNNEI in the germline V gene. This CDR3 is built from 14 residues. The CDR3 coding sequence is TGTGCCAGCAGTGTAGGACTAGGGCAAAAGGAGCAGTACTTC. This sequence encodes CASSVGLGQKEQYF.

The genes are TRBV28 and TRBJ2-7, with 7 bases fitting TRBD1. The V gene end was trimmed by 4 bases and the J gene end by 0 bases; junction bases not matched to a gene: 3. CDR1 and CDR2 (germline): MDHEN, SYDVKM. The CDR3 is 14 amino acids. CDR3 residues: CASSSYRGSYEQYF. The CDR3 DNA reads TGTGCCAGCAGTTCCTACAGGGGCTCCTACGAGCAGTACTTC.

The sample holds a few counts of this clone. The rearrangement joins TRBV19 to TRBJ1-3; 9 positions agree with TRBD1. This CDR3 has 15 amino acids. After removal of 6 bases from V and 5 bases from J, the junction contained 8 bases not matched to a gene. Looked up from germline, CDR1 is LNHDA and CDR2 is SQIVND (reference sequence). CDR3 sequence (DNA): TGTGCCAGTAGGTCGCCGGGACAGGGTAGAAACACCATATATTTT. Residues: CASRSPGQGRNTIYF.

Relative to its sample, this clone is medium-sized. Other DNA sequences in this specimen translate into the identical CDR3. The V call is TRBV5-4, the J call TRBJ2-3; 16 bases match TRBD2. The CDR3 contains 16 residues. Germline V CDR1 and CDR2: SGHNT, YYREEE (reference sequence). V was pared by 3 bases and J by 6 bases, with 4 bases of the junction left unmatched. CDR3 DNA: TGTGCCAGCAGCTCGGGACTAGCGGGAGGGAGGGATACGCAGTATTTT. Residues: CASSSGLAGGRDTQYF.

The chain couples TRBV5-4 to TRBJ2-3, with 10 bases identical to TRBD2. From germline, CDR1 is SGHNT and CDR2 YYREEE (reference sequence). Trimming at V came to 6 bases and at J to 5 bases, leaving 9 bases not matched to a gene. The CDR3 runs 15 residues. CDR3 protein: CASTASGRAEDTQYF. The CDR3 region has the DNA TGTGCCAGCACCGCGAGCGGGAGGGCCGAAGATACGCAGTATTTT.

V gene TRBV7-3 combines with J gene TRBJ2-7, with D possibly called TRBD1 or TRBD2 (5 bases each). Per the germline V gene, CDR1 is SGHTA and CDR2 is FQGTGA. The CDR3 sequence is 14 residues long. V was shortened by 1 base and J by 5 bases, with 12 bases between the two germline ends. Written as DNA, the CDR3 is TGTGCCAGCAGCTTAAGACACGGGACCCACGAGCAGTACTTC. This sequence encodes CASSLRHGTHEQYF.

The V gene is TRBV19, the J gene TRBJ1-5; D is uncertain. The V end lost 3 bases, the J end lost 0 bases, and 9 bases lay between the germline ends. Germline CDR1 is LNHDA and CDR2 is SQIVND (reference sequence). This CDR3 is 15 amino acids long. Here the CDR3 reads CASSMRLYSNQPQHF. CDR3 DNA sequence: TGTGCCAGTAGTATGCGGCTTTATAGCAATCAGCCCCAGCATTTT.

CDR3 loop: CASTILAGANTGELFF. CDR3 nucleotide sequence: TGTGCCAGCACGATCTTAGCGGGGGCGAACACCGGGGAGCTGTTTTTT. This rearrangement joins TRBV5-5 to TRBJ2-2; TRBD2 agrees at 9 bases. CDR3 length equals 16 residues. Per germline, CDR1 SGHKS and CDR2 YYEKEE (reference sequence). The V gene end was trimmed by 6 bases and the J gene end by 0 bases; junction bases not matched to a gene: 6.

The chain combines TRBV6-5 with TRBJ2-7; TRBD1 might be the D (5 bases). V lost 2 bases, J lost 7 bases, and 15 bases lay in between. CDR3 length equals 14 residues. CDR1 is MNHEY, CDR2 SVGAGI, per germline. The CDR3 sequence is CASSYGAESPEQYF. CDR3 nucleotides: TGTGCCAGCAGTTACGGGGCCGAATCTCCGGAGCAGTACTTC.

J is TRBJ1-1 and V is TRBV7-2, with 9 bases fitting TRBD1. Germline trimming cut 5 bases from V and 6 bases from J; bases unmatched to any gene: 4. In germline, CDR1 is SGHTA, CDR2 FQGNSA. The CDR3 is made up of 13 amino acids. As DNA, the CDR3 is TGTGCCAGCAGCACCTACAGGGGGCCTGAAGCTTTCTTT. Protein: CASSTYRGPEAFF.